The 21 T cell receptor beta chains below come from one sample, sequenced in a study of blood T cell repertoires in COVID-19. The table came from immunoSEQ multiplex PCR; TCRdb's copy has only in-frame clones and leaves some out. In the table there are under 200,000 clones, roughly 86% of which are singletons. What was sequenced was peripheral blood. These receptors all stem from a man aged 55 to 70 with COVID-19, enrolled during active disease.

This clone was detected only once. The chain combines TRBV5-1 with TRBJ2-3, with D maybe TRBD2 (5 bases). The CDR3 consists of 14 residues. V lost 4 bases and J lost 0, with 9 bases in between. CDR1 SGHRS and CDR2 YFSETQ come from the germline V gene. This CDR3 is CASSERTSTDTQYF. As DNA, the CDR3 is TGCGCCAGCAGCGAAAGGACTAGCACAGATACGCAGTATTTT.

This clone was seen only once. The CDR3 DNA sequence: TGTGCCAGCAGCTTGCAGGGACAGGGAGGCGAAAAACTGTTTTTT. It codes for CASSLQGQGGEKLFF. The chain couples TRBV7-2 to TRBJ1-4; the match to TRBD1 covers 9 bases. V was pared by 3 bases and J by 8 bases, with 7 bases of the junction left unmatched. This CDR3 comprises 15 residues. Germline CDR1 SGHTA, CDR2 FQGNSA.

This rearrangement joins TRBV6-5 to TRBJ1-2; TRBD1 aligns across 7 bases. CDR1 and CDR2 (germline): MNHEY, SVGAGI. The trim removed 3 bases at V and 3 bases at J, leaving 7 bases unmatched. This CDR3 spans 15 amino acids. CDR3 region: CASSYGARGDYGYTF. In DNA, the CDR3 is TGTGCCAGCAGTTATGGCGCCAGGGGGGACTATGGCTACACCTTC.

V is TRBV7-3 and J is TRBJ2-7; 7 bases agree with TRBD2. Germline trimming cut 5 bases from V and 3 bases from J; bases unmatched to any gene: 7. This CDR3 is built from 14 residues. CDR1 is SGHTA and CDR2 is FQGTGA in the germline V gene. The CDR3 spells CASSPQGGFYEQYF. Here the CDR3 DNA reads TGTGCCAGCAGCCCTCAGGGAGGGTTCTACGAGCAGTACTTC.

The CDR3 bases are TGTGCCAGCAGTGGAACAGGGACCTTATGGCCCCAGCATTTT. Amino acids: CASSGTGTLWPQHF. The chain couples TRBV6-2 or TRBV6-3 to TRBJ1-5; possible D gene TRBD1, 6 bases. Deletions cut 5 bases from V and 9 bases from J, with 17 bases between. The CDR3 consists of 14 residues. In germline, CDR1 is MNHEY, CDR2 SVGEGT.

The chain is built from TRBV12-3 or TRBV12-4 and TRBJ1-4, with 8 bases lining up with TRBD1. Losses at the gene ends were 6 bases for V and 5 bases for J; bases not matched to a gene: 2. The CDR3 has 13 residues. Here the CDR3 DNA reads TGTGCCAGCAGGGACAGGGCAAATGAAAAACTGTTTTTT. It yields the protein CASRDRANEKLFF.

V gene TRBV5-1 combines with J gene TRBJ2-6; TRBD1 aligns across 9 bases. Germline V gene data show CDR1 as SGHRS and CDR2 as YFSETQ. V lost 2 bases, J lost 2 bases, and 5 bases stayed unmatched. The CDR3 spans 17 residues. The chain's CDR3 is CASSLDRGSAGANVLTF. CDR3 nucleotides: TGCGCCAGCAGCTTAGACAGGGGGAGCGCTGGGGCCAACGTCCTGACTTTC.

The chain uses TRBV2 and TRBJ1-3; 7 bases are a match to TRBD1. CDR3 length equals 14 residues. Germline CDR1 reads SNHLY; CDR2 reads FYNNEI. Germline trimming cut 7 bases from V and 2 bases from J; bases unmatched to any gene: 5. CDR3 bases: TGTGCCAGCAACCTACAGGGGACTGGAAACACCATATATTTT. The encoded protein is CASNLQGTGNTIYF.

This chain connects TRBV28 to TRBJ1-2; TRBD1 aligns across 7 bases. The germline V gene encodes CDR1 MDHEN and CDR2 SYDVKM. V lost 5 bases to trimming and J lost 0 bases; unmatched junction nucleotides: 6. CDR3 length equals 15 residues. The CDR3 region has the DNA TGTGCCAGCAGTCAACAGGGGAGTGCTAACTATGGCTACACCTTC. Protein product: CASSQQGSANYGYTF.

V gene TRBV7-8 combines with J gene TRBJ2-1; TRBD2 matches at 13 bases. This CDR3 comprises 20 residues. Germline loops: CDR1 SGHVS, CDR2 FQNEAQ. J was trimmed by 0 bases and V by 8 bases; bases with no gene match: 16. The CDR3 loop reads CASRLWRTSGGRSSYNEQFF. For the CDR3, the DNA is TGTGCCAGCCGCCTATGGAGGACTAGCGGGGGCCGAAGCTCCTACAATGAGCAGTTCTTC.

The chain combines TRBV7-9 with TRBJ2-5, with D possibly being TRBD2 (5 bases). The V end was cut by 3 bases, the J end by 5 bases, with 10 bases between. CDR1 and CDR2 (germline): SEHNR, FQNEAQ (reference sequence). The CDR3 runs 13 residues. The CDR3 DNA reads TGTGCCAGCAGCTTGCTACTAGGGGAGACCCAGTACTTC. Its translation: CASSLLLGETQYF.

This chain joins TRBV6-5 and TRBJ2-7; 8 bases agree with TRBD1. V lost 6 bases, J lost 3 bases, and 4 bases stayed unmatched. CDR3 length equals 13 residues. The V gene's germline CDR1 is MNHEY and CDR2 SVGAGI. The CDR3 spells CASRDGQGYEQYF. Here the CDR3 DNA reads TGTGCCAGCAGGGACGGACAGGGCTACGAGCAGTACTTC.

J is TRBJ2-2 and V is TRBV18, with D hard to call. Germline loops: CDR1 KGHSH, CDR2 LQKENI. The V end lost 8 bases, the J end lost 7 bases, and 8 bases lay between the germline ends. This CDR3 is built from 11 residues. CDR3 sequence reads: CASTSIGELFF. CDR3 DNA: TGTGCCAGCACCAGTATCGGGGAGCTGTTTTTT.

The chain joins TRBV28 to TRBJ1-2; D might be TRBD1 (5 bases). V was cut by 1 base and J by 10 bases, with 10 bases left in between. CDR1 and CDR2 from the germline V gene are MDHEN and SYDVKM. The CDR3 extends over 12 amino acids. The CDR3: CASSLYRNYYTF. In DNA form, the CDR3 reads TGTGCCAGCAGTTTATACAGGAACTACTACACCTTC.

The gene calls are TRBV2 and TRBJ1-2; tentatively, D is TRBD1 (6 bases). Germline lookup yields CDR1 SNHLY and CDR2 FYNNEI. The germline V and J ends were trimmed by 7 bases and 8 bases, with 23 bases remaining between them. The CDR3 loop spans 15 amino acids. Here the CDR3 reads CASTESLQGFSGYTF. The CDR3 DNA reads as TGTGCCAGCACAGAAAGTCTACAGGGTTTTTCGGGCTACACCTTC.

The chain is built from TRBV30 and TRBJ1-2, with unresolved D. The length of the CDR3 is 12 residues. CDR1 GTSNPN and CDR2 SVGIG come from the germline V gene (reference sequence). V lost 0 bases and J 6 bases, leaving 8 bases between the germline ends. The CDR3 loop is CAWSVNSNGYTF. The CDR3 bases are TGTGCCTGGAGTGTAAACAGTAATGGCTACACCTTC.

The chain links TRBV5-1 to TRBJ2-1, with 13 bases identical to TRBD2. Germline-derived CDR1 and CDR2 are SGHRS and YFSETQ. This CDR3 spans 16 amino acids. V was clipped by 3 bases and J by 7 bases; unmatched bases: 7. CDR3 in amino acids: CASSSWTSGSANEQFF. The CDR3 nucleotides read TGCGCCAGCAGCTCCTGGACTAGCGGGAGCGCTAATGAGCAGTTCTTC.

The chain has TRBV6-5 and TRBJ2-2; D is possibly TRBD2 (5 bases). The V gene lost 5 bases and the J gene lost 4 bases, with 8 bases spanning the gap. This CDR3 has 13 residues. Germline V gene lookup returns CDR1 MNHEY and CDR2 SVGAGI. The CDR3 DNA follows: TGTGCCAGCAGTAGGAGCGGCACCGGGGAGCTGTTTTTT. Translated: CASSRSGTGELFF.

V gene TRBV7-9 combines with J gene TRBJ2-7; 10 bases line up with TRBD1. Germline values: CDR1 SEHNR, CDR2 FQNEAQ (reference sequence). The CDR3 contains 14 residues. J lost 3 bases, V lost 5 bases, and 4 bases had no gene match. CDR3 loop: CASSLGTGVYEQYF. The CDR3 DNA sequence: TGTGCCAGCAGCCTCGGGACAGGGGTCTACGAGCAGTACTTC.

The rearrangement links TRBV19 to TRBJ2-7; TRBD1 agrees at 8 bases. V shed 3 bases, J shed 6 bases, and the junction held 7 bases outside the gene matches. CDR1 is LNHDA and CDR2 is SQIVND in the germline V gene (reference sequence). The CDR3 has 14 amino acids. The CDR3 here is CASSIQGARSEQYF. The CDR3 DNA reads as TGTGCCAGTAGTATCCAGGGGGCGCGATCCGAGCAGTACTTC.

The rearrangement joins TRBV14 to TRBJ2-1, with D hard to call. The CDR3 covers 17 residues. V was shortened by 0 bases and J by 0 bases, with 12 bases between the two germline ends. In germline, CDR1 is SGHDN, CDR2 FVKESK. This CDR3 is CASSQDFLPSSYNEQFF. CDR3 coding DNA: TGTGCCAGCAGCCAAGATTTCCTACCGAGCTCCTACAATGAGCAGTTCTTC.